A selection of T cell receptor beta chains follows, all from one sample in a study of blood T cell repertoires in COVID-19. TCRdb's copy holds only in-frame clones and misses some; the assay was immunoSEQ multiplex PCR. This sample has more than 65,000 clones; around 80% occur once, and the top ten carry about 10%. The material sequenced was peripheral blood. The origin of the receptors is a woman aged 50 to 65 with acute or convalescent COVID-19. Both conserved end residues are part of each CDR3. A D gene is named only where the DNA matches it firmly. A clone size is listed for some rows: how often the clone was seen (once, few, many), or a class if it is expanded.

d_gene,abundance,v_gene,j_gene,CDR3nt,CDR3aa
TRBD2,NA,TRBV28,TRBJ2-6,TGTGCCAGCAGTTATGTCCTAGCGGGAGGACCTAACTCTGGGGCCAACGTCCTGACTTTC,CASSYVLAGGPNSGANVLTF
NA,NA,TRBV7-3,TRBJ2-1,TGTGCCAGCAGACCCACGGACGGGGTCGGTGAGCAGTTCTTC,CASRPTDGVGEQFF
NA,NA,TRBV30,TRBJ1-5,TGTGCCTGCAAATACCAGGGGTTCGATCAGCCCCAGCATTTT,CACKYQGFDQPQHF
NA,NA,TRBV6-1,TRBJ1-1,TGTGCCAGCAGTGAAGGGGCCATTGAAGCTTTCTTT,CASSEGAIEAFF
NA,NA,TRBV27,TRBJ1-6,TGTGCCAGCAGTTTCCGGGAGCATAATTCACCCCTCCACTTT,CASSFREHNSPLHF
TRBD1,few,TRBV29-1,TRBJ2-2,TGCAGCGCCGGGACAGGGTATCGCCGTGGCACCGGGGAGCTGTTTTTT,CSAGTGYRRGTGELFF
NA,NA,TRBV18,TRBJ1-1,TGTGCCAGCTCACCATTTATGGGCGTAAGCACTGAAGCTTTCTTT,CASSPFMGVSTEAFF
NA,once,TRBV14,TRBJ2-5,TGTGCCAGCAGCCAAGCGGAGGGCTATTACGAGGAGACCCAGTACTTC,CASSQAEGYYEETQYF
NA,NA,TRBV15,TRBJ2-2,TGTGCCACCAGTGTAGCGGTGAACACCGGGGAGCTGTTTTTT,CATSVAVNTGELFF
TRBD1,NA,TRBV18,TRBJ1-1,TGTGCCAGCTCCCCAGGGACAGGGCTAATGAACACTGAAGCTTTCTTT,CASSPGTGLMNTEAFF
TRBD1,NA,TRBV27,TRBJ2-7,TGTGCCAGCAGTTTCGGACAGGGCTACGAGCAGTACTTC,CASSFGQGYEQYF
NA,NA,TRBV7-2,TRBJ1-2,TGTGCCAGCAGCTTAGATTCTACCCCCAGGGGTTTCCGAGGCTACACCTTC,CASSLDSTPRGFRGYTF
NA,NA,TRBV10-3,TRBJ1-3,TGTGCCATCAGTAGCGGGGCAGGGGATGGAAACACCATATATTTT,CAISSGAGDGNTIYF
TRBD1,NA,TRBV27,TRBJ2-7,TGTGCCAGCAGCCGGGCCAGGGGGTACGAGCAGTACTTC,CASSRARGYEQYF
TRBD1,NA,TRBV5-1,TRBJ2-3,TGCGCCAGCAGCTCCGGACCCCCGACAGGGATAGATACGCAGTATTTT,CASSSGPPTGIDTQYF
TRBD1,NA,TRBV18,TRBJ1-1,TGTGCCAGCTCACCAATGAGGGCAGGGGGCGAATTTAAGCGACCAACTGAAGCTTTCTTT,CASSPMRAGGEFKRPTEAFF
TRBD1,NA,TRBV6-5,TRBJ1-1,TGTGCCAGCAGTCGGACAGGGGTTACTGAAGCTTTCTTT,CASSRTGVTEAFF